This TCR beta chain was recovered during a study of blood T cell repertoires in COVID-19. Per the original data handling: Amplified reference gene primers provided the basis for estimating nucleated cell counts. The method was immunoSEQ multiplex PCR; TCRdb's version includes in-frame clones alone and lacks a portion of them. V and J calls and clone size follow that table, whereas D and trimming were derived from the DNA. The table shows some 200,000 clones, with 70% to 85% occurring only once. Germline CDR1 reads SGHDT; CDR2 reads YYEEEE. V was pared by 4 bases and J by 0 bases, with 11 bases between. The CDR3 totals 15 residues. Enrollees, about 18 to 100 years old, lived in some 24 US areas.

The sequencing sample was made of PBMCs or T cells enriched from blood (not recorded which). The sequence was collected from a woman aged 45 to 65 who had recovered from COVID-19. The chain combines TRBV5-6 with TRBJ2-4, with a possible D match to TRBD2 (5 bases). For the CDR3, the DNA is TGTGCCAGCAGCGAGCGGCGGCTAGCCAAAAACATTCAGTACTTC. Protein: CASSERRLAKNIQYF. Complete variable domain (other parts from reference TRBV5-6 and TRBJ2-4): DAGVTQSPTHLIKTRGQQVTLRCSPKSGHDTVSWYQQALGQGPQFIFQYYEEEERQRGNFPDRFSGHQFPNYSSELNVNALLLGDSALYLCASSERRLAKNIQYFGAGTRLSVL.